The source of this T cell receptor (beta chain) is a study of PD-1 blockade in mismatch repair-deficient tumors. Worth noting for this clone: What it recognizes is unknown.

Some clones are missing from TCRdb's copy, which holds only in-frame ones; the method was immunoSEQ multiplex PCR. The sample gives about 84,000 clones, 81% of which show up once; more than 2.5% is in the top ten. Overall study findings and caveats: Rapid post-treatment expansion, then contraction, generally preceding radiologic response, marked tumor-resident clones.

The V end lost 4 bases, the J end lost 3 bases, and 16 bases lay between the germline ends. Germline V gene sequence: CDR1 SGHRS, CDR2 YFSETQ. The CDR3 covers 15 residues. A few pembrolizumab responders had their TCRs sequenced. The chain carries TRBV5-1 and TRBJ1-1; no clear D. This specimen was peripheral blood, taken 12 weeks after starting pembrolizumab. The sequence was obtained from an adult with mismatch repair-deficient cancer. For the CDR3, the DNA is TGCGCCAGCAGCCGAACTCGGCCTGGGGACACTGAAGCTTTCTTT. This translates into CASSRTRPGDTEAFF. The whole variable domain, remainder taken from reference TRBV5-1 and TRBJ1-1, is KAGVTQTPRYLIKTRGQQVTLSCSPISGHRSVSWYQQTPGQGLQFLFEYFSETQRNKGNFPGRFSGRQFSNSRSEMNVSTLELGDSALYLCASSRTRPGDTEAFFGQGTRLTVV.